This entry lists 9 T cell receptor beta chains sequenced from one sample in a study of T cell responses to AZD1222 COVID-19 vaccine. Data came from immunoSEQ multiplex PCR; TCRdb stores just in-frame clones and leaves some out. The table includes some 71,000 clones, 65% to 85% detected once. Sequenced material: peripheral blood, taken on day 0 of AZD1222 vaccination. The origin of the receptors is an adult in good health.

The chain uses TRBV30 and TRBJ1-5, with unresolved D. The CDR3 length is 13 residues. Germline V CDR1 and CDR2: GTSNPN, SVGIG (reference sequence). The V gene lost 1 base and the J gene lost 6 bases, with 10 bases spanning the gap. As DNA, the CDR3 is TGTGCCTGGAGTGCGGGGTCGGCTCAGCCCCAGCATTTT. Translating it yields CAWSAGSAQPQHF.

The chain joins TRBV7-3 to TRBJ1-1; a weak D match, TRBD1 (5 bases). This CDR3 is built from 13 residues. CDR1 is SGHTA, CDR2 FQGTGA, per germline. The V end lost 3 bases, the J end lost 1 base, and 6 bases lay between the germline ends. CDR3 sequence: CASSFGANTEAFF. DNA for the CDR3: TGTGCCAGCAGCTTCGGGGCGAACACTGAAGCTTTCTTT.

J is TRBJ1-4 and V is TRBV2; maybe TRBD1 (6 bases). This CDR3 has 15 amino acids. Germline V gene lookup returns CDR1 SNHLY and CDR2 FYNNEI. V was trimmed by 6 bases and J by 1 base, leaving 12 bases between them. CDR3 sequence: CASRVEGGTNEKLFF. The CDR3 DNA follows: TGTGCCAGCAGAGTTGAGGGGGGAACTAATGAAAAACTGTTTTTT.

The V call is TRBV29-1, the J call TRBJ1-1, with D unclear. The CDR3 runs to 11 residues. The germline gives CDR1 SQVTM, CDR2 ANQGSEA. V was shortened by 7 bases and J by 1 base, with 7 bases between the two germline ends. CDR3 protein: CSAGENTEAFF. The CDR3 bases are TGCAGCGCAGGAGAGAACACTGAAGCTTTCTTT.

This clone was observed once. The chain couples TRBV5-4 to TRBJ2-3; D is unresolved. The CDR3 has 12 residues. V was cut by 2 bases and J by 4 bases, with 5 bases left in between. Germline CDR1 SGHNT, CDR2 YYREEE (reference sequence). CDR3 loop: CASSFGADTQYF. CDR3 in DNA: TGTGCCAGCAGCTTCGGTGCAGATACGCAGTATTTT.

The rearrangement joins TRBV10-3 to TRBJ2-5; D might be TRBD2 (6 bases). The V end lost 3 bases, the J end lost 3 bases, and 17 bases lay between the germline ends. Germline V gene sequence: CDR1 ENHRY, CDR2 SYGVKD. The CDR3 length is 16 residues. The CDR3 bases are TGTGCCATCAGTGATGTCAGGGCGGGCGGGAAAGAGACCCAGTACTTC. Translation gives CAISDVRAGGKETQYF.

V and J are TRBV5-4 and TRBJ1-6; no clear D gene. This CDR3 has 15 residues. Trimming left V 2 bases short and J 3 bases short, with 9 bases between. Germline CDR1 is SGHNT and CDR2 is YYREEE (reference sequence). The CDR3 reads CASSFGGNYNSPLHF. Here the CDR3 DNA reads TGTGCCAGCAGCTTCGGCGGAAACTATAATTCACCCCTCCACTTT.

The chain uses TRBV27 and TRBJ2-7, with D possibly TRBD2 on 5 matching bases. V lost 6 bases to trimming and J lost 5 bases, with 11 bases between them. The CDR3 runs 12 residues. Germline loops: CDR1 MNHEY, CDR2 SMNVEV (reference sequence). The chain's CDR3 is CASRRGIDEQYF. Here the CDR3 DNA reads TGTGCCAGCAGAAGAGGGATTGACGAGCAGTACTTC.

The chain has TRBV9 and TRBJ1-1; D not certain. The V gene lost 4 bases and the J gene lost 1 base, with 20 bases spanning the gap. The CDR3 is 17 residues long. Germline-derived CDR1 and CDR2 are SGDLS and YYNGEE. CDR3 sequence reads: CASSPTSRIAGNTEAFF. In DNA, the CDR3 is TGTGCCAGCAGCCCTACATCCCGGATCGCGGGGAACACTGAAGCTTTCTTT.